This is a list of T cell receptor beta chains from one sample in a study of tumor-infiltrating lymphocytes in primary liver carcinoma. TCRdb redid the calling of the multiplex PCR reads with MiXCR, one entry per CDR3 protein. This table has 55,000 to 70,000 distinct CDR3 sequences, less than 75% appearing once. Specimen: liver tumor tissue from sampling region 2. All receptors derive from a man aged 35 to 55 with primary liver carcinoma and hepatitis B virus infection. Both conserved end residues are part of each CDR3. D genes are given only for firm matches. Size tells how often a clone was seen (once, few, many) or the class of an expanded clone, and some rows leave it out.

d_call j_call v_call clone_size cdr3_nt cdr3_aa
NA TRBJ2-2 TRBV12-3/TRBV12-4 NA TGTGCAAGCAGTCTCCGTCCCCGGGAGCTGTTTTTT CASSLRPRELFF
TRBD1 TRBJ2-3 TRBV11-2 once TGTGCCAGCAGCTTAGAGCACAGGGGGCGCGGGACAGATACGCCGTATTTT CASSLEHRGRGTDTPYF
TRBD1 TRBJ2-7 TRBV11-2 NA TGTGCCAGCAGCGAGGGACAGGGGGTTGCGCACGAGCAGTACTTC CASSEGQGVAHEQYF
TRBD2 TRBJ2-1 TRBV10-3 NA TGTGCCATCAGTGACGCCGGGACTAGCTTCTCCAATGAGCAGTTCTTC CAISDAGTSFSNEQFF
TRBD1 TRBJ1-1 TRBV11-2 NA TGTGCCAGCAGCCCATCCAGGGGGACGGTGAACTCTGAAGCTTTCTTT CASSPSRGTVNSEAFF
NA TRBJ1-2 TRBV29-1 NA TGCAGTGTTGATGAACTTCAATACGGGGCGAGTGGCTACGCCTTC CSVDELQYGASGYAF
TRBD1 TRBJ1-5 TRBV28 few TGTGCCAGCACCATTAACCGGGACAGAGGTGGCCAGCCCCAGCATTTT CASTINRDRGGQPQHF
NA TRBJ1-2 TRBV29-1 NA NA CSVGAGNYGCTF
NA TRBJ1-2 TRBV4-2 NA TGTACCAATAGCCAAGATATGGGCAGGGGTGGTGGCTACACCTTC CTNSQDMGRGGGYTF
TRBD2 TRBJ2-6 TRBV12-3/TRBV12-4 once TGTGCCAGCACTGCAACCCTCGGGACTAGAGGCTCTGGGGCCAACGTCCTGACTTTC CASTATLGTRGSGANVLTF
TRBD2 TRBJ2-2 TRBV10-2 NA TGCGCCAGCGGTGAGACAAAGGGACTAGCGGGGGACACCGGGGAGCTGTTTTTT CASGETKGLAGDTGELFF